These 5 T cell receptor beta chains originate from one sample sequenced in a study of blood T cell repertoires in COVID-19. Assay used: immunoSEQ multiplex PCR; TCRdb lists only in-frame clones, some missing. The sample has about 180,000 clones, about four fifths seen once. The specimen was peripheral blood. Source of these receptors: a human donor in a cohort sampled during active COVID-19.

The genes are TRBV19 and TRBJ1-2, with D perhaps matching TRBD1 (5 bases). The CDR3 consists of 16 residues. Trimming shortened V by 7 bases and J by 3 bases, and 21 bases separated the two germline ends. The germline gives CDR1 LNHDA, CDR2 SQIVND (reference sequence). CDR3 amino acids: CASNEDLRRGDYGYTF. CDR3 nucleotide sequence: TGTGCCAGTAACGAGGACCTCAGGAGGGGAGACTATGGCTACACCTTC.

This chain uses TRBV4-1 with TRBJ2-1; D may be TRBD1 (6 bases). The germline CDR1 and CDR2 sequences are MGHRA and YSYEKL. V lost 2 bases, J lost 0 bases, and 11 bases lay in between. The CDR3 contains 16 residues. This chain's CDR3 is CASSQNTGHSYNEQFF. The CDR3 DNA sequence: TGCGCCAGCAGCCAAAATACAGGGCACTCCTACAATGAGCAGTTCTTC.

The chain is built from TRBV15 and TRBJ2-5; 9 bases match TRBD1. CDR1 and CDR2 from the germline V gene are LNHNV and YYDKDF (reference sequence). The CDR3 length is 17 residues. Germline trimming cut 5 bases from V and 2 bases from J; bases unmatched to any gene: 12. Here the CDR3 reads CATSRIAGTGFQETQYF. The CDR3 DNA sequence: TGTGCCACCAGCCGAATCGCCGGGACAGGGTTTCAAGAGACCCAGTACTTC.

V and J are TRBV7-2 and TRBJ1-3, with D tentatively TRBD1 (5 bases). Germline CDR1 reads SGHTA; CDR2 reads FQGNSA. The CDR3 totals 16 residues. Trimming took 0 bases from V and 0 from J, leaving 9 bases between them. The CDR3 DNA reads as TGTGCCAGCAGCTTAGCGGGGCCCGGCTCTGGAAACACCATATATTTT. Amino acid sequence: CASSLAGPGSGNTIYF.

This rearrangement joins TRBV5-4 to TRBJ2-3; 7 bases align to TRBD2. Germline V gives CDR1 SGHNT, CDR2 YYREEE (reference sequence). Losses at the gene ends were 2 bases for V and 2 bases for J; bases not matched to a gene: 11. This CDR3 region has 17 residues. The CDR3 loop reads CASSFPSGSLATDTQYF. The CDR3, as DNA: TGTGCCAGCAGCTTTCCTAGCGGATCGTTAGCCACAGATACGCAGTATTTT.